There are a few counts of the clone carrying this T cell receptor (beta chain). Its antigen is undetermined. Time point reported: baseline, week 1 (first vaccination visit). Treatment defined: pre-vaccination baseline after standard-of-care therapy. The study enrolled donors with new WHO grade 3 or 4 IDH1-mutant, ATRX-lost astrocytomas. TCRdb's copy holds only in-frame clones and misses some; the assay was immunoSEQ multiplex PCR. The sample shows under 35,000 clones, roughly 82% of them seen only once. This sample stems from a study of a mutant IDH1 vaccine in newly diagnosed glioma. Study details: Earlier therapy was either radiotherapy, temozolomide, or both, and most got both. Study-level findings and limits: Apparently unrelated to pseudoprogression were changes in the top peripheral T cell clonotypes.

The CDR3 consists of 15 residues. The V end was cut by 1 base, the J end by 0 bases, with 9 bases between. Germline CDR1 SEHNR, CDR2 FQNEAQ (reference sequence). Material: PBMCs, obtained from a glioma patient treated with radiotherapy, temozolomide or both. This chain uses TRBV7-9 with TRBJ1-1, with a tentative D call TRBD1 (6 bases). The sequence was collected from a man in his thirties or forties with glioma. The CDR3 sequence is CASSLEQGLNTEAFF. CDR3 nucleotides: TGTGCCAGCAGCTTAGAACAGGGCTTGAACACTGAAGCTTTCTTT.